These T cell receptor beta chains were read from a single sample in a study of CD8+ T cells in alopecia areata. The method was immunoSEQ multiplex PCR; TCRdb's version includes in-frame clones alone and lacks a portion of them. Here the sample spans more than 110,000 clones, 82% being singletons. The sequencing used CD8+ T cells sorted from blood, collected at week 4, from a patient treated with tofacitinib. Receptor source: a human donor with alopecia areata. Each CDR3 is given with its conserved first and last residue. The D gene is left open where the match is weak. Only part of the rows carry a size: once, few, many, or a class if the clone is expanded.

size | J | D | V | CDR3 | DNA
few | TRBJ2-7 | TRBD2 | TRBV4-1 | CASSPLGGAAYEQYF | TGCGCCAGCAGCCCCCTCGGGGGGGCCGCGTACGAGCAGTACTTC
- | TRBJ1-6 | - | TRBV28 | CASSDRDSPLHF | TGTGCCAGCAGTGACAGAGACTCACCCCTCCACTTT
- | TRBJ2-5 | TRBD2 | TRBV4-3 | CASSRERGPGETQYF | TGCGCCAGCAGCCGGGAGCGGGGGCCGGGGGAGACCCAGTACTTC
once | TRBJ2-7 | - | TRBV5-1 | CASSLGSGSYEQYF | TGCGCCAGCAGCTTAGGGAGCGGCTCCTACGAGCAGTACTTC
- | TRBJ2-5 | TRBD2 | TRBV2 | CASSEDRSGAKETQYF | TGTGCCAGCAGTGAAGATCGGAGCGGGGCGAAAGAGACCCAGTACTTC
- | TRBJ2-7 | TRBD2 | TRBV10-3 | CAISESLRLAGEQYF | TGTGCCATCAGTGAGTCCTTAAGACTAGCGGGCGAGCAGTACTTC
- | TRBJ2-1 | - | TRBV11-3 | CASSPGFSVIYNEQFF | TGTGCCAGCAGCCCGGGGTTTTCAGTGATCTACAATGAGCAGTTCTTC
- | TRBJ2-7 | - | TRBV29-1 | CSVEIAYEQYF | TGCAGCGTTGAGATCGCCTACGAGCAGTACTTC
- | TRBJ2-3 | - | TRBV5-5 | CASSLMGGTDTQYF | TGTGCCAGCAGCTTGATGGGGGGCACAGATACGCAGTATTTT
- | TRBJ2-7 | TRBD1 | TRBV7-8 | CASSPTGSHEQYF | TGTGCCAGCAGCCCGACAGGGTCCCACGAGCAGTACTTC
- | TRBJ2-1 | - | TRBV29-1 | CSVDNRVSSYNEQFF | TGCAGCGTTGATAATCGGGTCAGTTCCTACAATGAGCAGTTCTTC
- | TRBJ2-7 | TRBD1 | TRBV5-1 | CASSFLERGPPEGEQYF | TGCGCCAGCAGCTTTCTGGAAAGGGGGCCTCCTGAGGGCGAGCAGTACTTC
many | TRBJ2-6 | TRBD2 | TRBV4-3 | CASSLSGGAGGANVLTF | TGCGCCAGCAGCCTTAGCGGGGGGGCCGGTGGGGCCAACGTCCTGACTTTC
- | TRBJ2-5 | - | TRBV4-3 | CASSQDRGSSDETQYF | TGCGCCAGCAGCCAAGATAGGGGCTCCAGCGACGAGACCCAGTACTTC
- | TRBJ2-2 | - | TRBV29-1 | CSVEDGAGELFF | TGCAGCGTTGAAGATGGGGCCGGGGAGCTGTTTTTT
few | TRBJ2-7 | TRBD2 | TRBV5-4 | CASSTGLAGAYEQYF | TGTGCCAGCAGCACGGGACTAGCGGGTGCCTACGAGCAGTACTTC
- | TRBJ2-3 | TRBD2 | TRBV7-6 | CASSSGTSGVGTDTQYF | TGTGCCAGCAGCTCTGGGACTAGCGGGGTCGGCACAGATACGCAGTATTTT
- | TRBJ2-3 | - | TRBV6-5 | CASSYPGASTDTQYF | TGTGCCAGCAGTTATCCGGGGGCTAGCACAGATACGCAGTATTTT
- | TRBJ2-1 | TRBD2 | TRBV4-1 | CASSRGTSGSGEQFF | TGCGCCAGCAGCCGGGGGACTAGCGGGTCGGGTGAGCAGTTCTTC
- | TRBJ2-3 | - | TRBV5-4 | CASSPGGGSSDTQYF | TGTGCCAGCTCCCCAGGGGGGGGTTCGTCAGATACGCAGTATTTT
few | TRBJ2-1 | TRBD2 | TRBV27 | CASSLSGTSSYNEQFF | TGTGCCAGCAGTTTATCGGGGACTAGCTCGTACAATGAGCAGTTCTTC
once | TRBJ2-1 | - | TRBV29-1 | CSVEFGQAYNEQFF | TGCAGCGTTGAGTTTGGGCAGGCGTACAATGAGCAGTTCTTC